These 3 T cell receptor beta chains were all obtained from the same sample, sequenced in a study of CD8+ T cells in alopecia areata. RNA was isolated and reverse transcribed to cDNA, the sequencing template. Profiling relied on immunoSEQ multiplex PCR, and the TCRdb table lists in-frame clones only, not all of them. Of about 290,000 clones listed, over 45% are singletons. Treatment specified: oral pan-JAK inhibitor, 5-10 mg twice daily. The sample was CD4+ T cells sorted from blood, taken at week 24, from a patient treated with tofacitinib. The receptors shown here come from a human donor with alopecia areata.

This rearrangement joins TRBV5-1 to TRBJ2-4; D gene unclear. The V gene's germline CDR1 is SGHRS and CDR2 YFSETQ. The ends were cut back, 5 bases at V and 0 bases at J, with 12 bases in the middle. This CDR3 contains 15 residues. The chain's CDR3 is CASSQTYLAKNIQYF. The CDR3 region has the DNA TGCGCCAGCAGTCAGACATACCTAGCCAAAAACATTCAGTACTTC.

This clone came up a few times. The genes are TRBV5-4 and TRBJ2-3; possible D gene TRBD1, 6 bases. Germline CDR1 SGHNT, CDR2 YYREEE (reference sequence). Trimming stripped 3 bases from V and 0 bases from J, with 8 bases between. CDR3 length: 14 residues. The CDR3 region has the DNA TGTGCCAGCAGCTCCGGGACAAGCACAGATACGCAGTATTTT. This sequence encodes CASSSGTSTDTQYF.

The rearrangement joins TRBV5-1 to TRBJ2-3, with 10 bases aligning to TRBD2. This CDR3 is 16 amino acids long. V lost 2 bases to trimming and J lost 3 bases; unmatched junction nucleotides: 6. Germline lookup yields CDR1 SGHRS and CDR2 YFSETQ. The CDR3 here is CASSFGSGGPTDTQYF. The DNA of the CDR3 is TGCGCCAGCAGCTTCGGTAGCGGGGGGCCTACAGATACGCAGTATTTT.